The rows below give T cell receptor beta chains drawn from one sample of a study of blood T cell repertoires in COVID-19. Using immunoSEQ multiplex PCR, the repertoire was profiled, and TCRdb retains in-frame clones only, with some absent. The repertoire consists of more than 85,000 clones, with approximately 80% occurring once and the leading ten covering approximately 22%. The sample taken for sequencing was peripheral blood. All receptors come from a human donor in a cohort sampled during active COVID-19. Both conserved end residues are part of each CDR3. Fields, in order: clone size, V gene, J gene, D gene, CDR3 protein, CDR3 DNA. D genes are given only for firm matches. Size tells how often a clone was seen (once, few, many) or the class of an expanded clone, and some rows leave it out.

clone_size: few
v_call: TRBV19
j_call: TRBJ2-4
d_call: NA
cdr3_aa: CASSTPPEGQLAKNIQYF
cdr3_nt: TGTGCCAGTAGTACCCCTCCCGAAGGACAACTAGCCAAAAACATTCAGTACTTC

clone_size: NA
v_call: TRBV5-6
j_call: TRBJ1-5
d_call: NA
cdr3_aa: CASSIGHSNQPQHF
cdr3_nt: TGTGCCAGCAGCATCGGACACAGCAATCAGCCCCAGCATTTT

clone_size: NA
v_call: TRBV3-1/TRBV3-2
j_call: TRBJ1-1
d_call: TRBD1
cdr3_aa: CASSQGRDRFPLNTEAFF
cdr3_nt: TGTGCCAGCAGCCAAGGACGGGACAGGTTCCCGTTGAACACTGAAGCTTTCTTT

clone_size: NA
v_call: TRBV27
j_call: TRBJ2-3
d_call: NA
cdr3_aa: CASAFLHTFTDTQYF
cdr3_nt: TGTGCCAGCGCTTTTCTTCACACCTTCACAGATACGCAGTATTTT

clone_size: NA
v_call: TRBV3-1/TRBV3-2
j_call: TRBJ2-1
d_call: TRBD2
cdr3_aa: CASSPRTSGSSLGWDEQFF
cdr3_nt: TGTGCCAGCAGCCCACGGACTAGCGGGAGTTCCCTGGGTTGGGATGAGCAGTTCTTC

clone_size: NA
v_call: TRBV19
j_call: TRBJ1-1
d_call: TRBD1
cdr3_aa: CASSMGTGVEAEAFF
cdr3_nt: TGTGCCAGTAGTATGGGGACAGGGGTGGAGGCTGAAGCTTTCTTT

clone_size: NA
v_call: TRBV12-5
j_call: TRBJ2-2
d_call: NA
cdr3_aa: CASGFEVGELFF
cdr3_nt: TGTGCTAGTGGTTTCGAGGTCGGGGAGCTGTTTTTT

clone_size: many
v_call: TRBV27
j_call: TRBJ2-7
d_call: NA
cdr3_aa: CASSSGTGDGTISGGSYEQYF
cdr3_nt: TGTGCCAGCAGTTCCGGGACAGGGGATGGGACGATTAGCGGGGGGTCCTACGAGCAGTACTTC

clone_size: NA
v_call: TRBV7-9
j_call: TRBJ2-7
d_call: NA
cdr3_aa: CASSLERGEQYF
cdr3_nt: TGTGCCAGCAGCTTAGAGCGAGGGGAGCAGTACTTC

clone_size: few
v_call: TRBV28
j_call: TRBJ2-1
d_call: NA
cdr3_aa: CASSDPRLDDNEQFF
cdr3_nt: TGTGCCAGCAGCGATCCGAGACTAGATGACAATGAGCAGTTCTTC

clone_size: NA
v_call: TRBV27
j_call: TRBJ2-4
d_call: NA
cdr3_aa: CASSPPSPAKNIQYF
cdr3_nt: TGTGCCAGCAGCCCACCGAGCCCAGCCAAAAACATTCAGTACTTC

clone_size: NA
v_call: TRBV4-3
j_call: TRBJ2-5
d_call: NA
cdr3_aa: CASSQGKPPHQETQYF
cdr3_nt: TGCGCCAGCAGCCAAGGTAAGCCCCCACACCAAGAGACCCAGTACTTC

clone_size: many
v_call: TRBV4-3
j_call: TRBJ2-3
d_call: TRBD2
cdr3_aa: CASSQDSAGGLIDTQYF
cdr3_nt: TGCGCCAGCAGCCAAGATTCGGCGGGGGGGCTTATAGATACGCAGTATTTT

clone_size: NA
v_call: TRBV18
j_call: TRBJ1-5
d_call: TRBD1
cdr3_aa: CASSPGQGNQPQHF
cdr3_nt: TGTGCCAGCTCACCCGGACAGGGCAATCAGCCCCAGCATTTT

clone_size: NA
v_call: TRBV10-2
j_call: TRBJ2-3
d_call: TRBD2
cdr3_aa: CASRSRGTITDTQYF
cdr3_nt: TGCGCCAGCAGGTCCCGCGGGACTATCACAGATACGCAGTATTTT

clone_size: NA
v_call: TRBV6-6
j_call: TRBJ2-5
d_call: NA
cdr3_aa: CASTGRGARQETQYF
cdr3_nt: TGTGCCAGCACCGGACGGGGGGCCCGACAAGAGACCCAGTACTTC

clone_size: NA
v_call: TRBV27
j_call: TRBJ2-3
d_call: TRBD2
cdr3_aa: CASSLLGGGVDTQYF
cdr3_nt: TGTGCCAGCAGTTTATTGGGCGGGGGGGTAGATACGCAGTATTTT

clone_size: NA
v_call: TRBV7-3
j_call: TRBJ1-4
d_call: NA
cdr3_aa: CASSLRGPGLPNEKLFF
cdr3_nt: TGTGCCAGCAGCTTAAGAGGGCCCGGCCTTCCTAATGAAAAACTGTTTTTT

clone_size: few
v_call: TRBV10-1
j_call: TRBJ2-3
d_call: TRBD2
cdr3_aa: CASREGLVDTQYF
cdr3_nt: TGCGCCAGCCGGGAGGGCCTCGTAGATACGCAGTATTTT

clone_size: NA
v_call: TRBV5-1
j_call: TRBJ1-2
d_call: NA
cdr3_aa: CASSLEQGNYGYTF
cdr3_nt: TGCGCCAGCAGCTTGGAGCAGGGGAACTATGGCTACACCTTC

clone_size: NA
v_call: TRBV2
j_call: TRBJ2-4
d_call: NA
cdr3_aa: CASTRRGTSGNIQYF
cdr3_nt: TGTGCCAGCACCCGACGAGGGACATCGGGAAACATTCAGTACTTC

clone_size: NA
v_call: TRBV29-1
j_call: TRBJ1-5
d_call: NA
cdr3_aa: CSVSEVVGNQPQHF
cdr3_nt: TGCAGCGTTTCGGAGGTTGTCGGCAATCAGCCCCAGCATTTT

clone_size: NA
v_call: TRBV2
j_call: TRBJ1-5
d_call: TRBD1
cdr3_aa: CACRDRGSQPQHF
cdr3_nt: TGTGCCTGCCGTGACAGGGGTAGCCAGCCCCAGCATTTT

clone_size: once
v_call: TRBV5-1
j_call: TRBJ1-1
d_call: TRBD1
cdr3_aa: CASSPSWDRELTEAFF
cdr3_nt: TGCGCCAGCAGCCCATCCTGGGACAGGGAGCTGACTGAAGCTTTCTTT

clone_size: NA
v_call: TRBV20-1
j_call: TRBJ1-2
d_call: NA
cdr3_aa: CSLTQGSGYTF
cdr3_nt: TGCAGTTTAACACAGGGAAGTGGCTACACCTTC

clone_size: NA
v_call: TRBV7-2
j_call: TRBJ1-2
d_call: NA
cdr3_aa: CASSLGADRTVGGYTF
cdr3_nt: TGTGCCAGCAGCTTAGGTGCAGACCGAACAGTAGGCGGCTACACCTTC

clone_size: NA
v_call: TRBV7-3
j_call: TRBJ1-1
d_call: NA
cdr3_aa: CASSSTRGGTEAFF
cdr3_nt: TGTGCCAGCAGCTCGACACGGGGGGGCACTGAAGCTTTCTTT

clone_size: NA
v_call: TRBV3-1/TRBV3-2
j_call: TRBJ2-1
d_call: NA
cdr3_aa: CASSYSYNEQFF
cdr3_nt: TGTGCCAGCAGTTACTCCTACAATGAGCAGTTCTTC

clone_size: once
v_call: TRBV4-2
j_call: TRBJ1-6
d_call: NA
cdr3_aa: CASGDSPLHF
cdr3_nt: TGTGCCAGCGGAGATTCACCCCTCCACTTT

clone_size: NA
v_call: TRBV5-1
j_call: TRBJ1-1
d_call: NA
cdr3_aa: CASSSGVMNTEAFF
cdr3_nt: TGCGCCAGCAGCTCGGGGGTTATGAACACTGAAGCTTTCTTT